This T cell receptor beta chain was recovered during a study of blood T cells in healthy people across ages. Study observations and caveats: Underestimates were what the diversity estimates from one million T cells were considered to be.

The authors ran a second PCR of roughly 6 to 11 cycles using a sample-barcoded 5' primer and a J-beta primer mix. TCRdb reanalysed the 5' RACE reads using MiXCR and keeps one entry per CDR3 protein. Among around 800,000 distinct CDR3 sequences listed, approximately 55% were seen once. About this clonotype: As yet, its antigen is unknown.

Isolation per sample recovered at least 7 million PBMCs. CDR1 DFQATT and CDR2 SNEGSKA come from the germline V gene (reference sequence). This CDR3 is 14 amino acids long. Unmatched junction bases numbered 6, after V lost 3 bases and J lost 3 bases. V and J are TRBV20-1 and TRBJ2-7; 9 nucleotides match TRBD1. Sequencing was performed on blood. The receptor comes from a man older than 75 in good health. CDR3 sequence: CSASSTGQGYEQYF. The DNA of the CDR3 is TGCAGTGCTAGCTCCACGGGACAGGGCTACGAGCAGTACTTC.